This T cell receptor beta chain was obtained from a study of shared clonotypes between healthy human individuals. Findings and limits, study-wide: Clonotype sharing levels among donors were expected to vary with sequencing depth. Estimated richness was generally greater in naive than memory subsets.

Deep level was the assay's run setting. Measured with immunoSEQ multiplex PCR; TCRdb has only the in-frame clones, and not every one. The sample has around 1.9 million clones; just over 90% are singletons. CD45RO-negative, CCR7-positively selected cells formed the naive CD8 fraction, excluding terminally differentiated effector memory CD45RA+ cells. Germline-derived CDR1 and CDR2 are MNHNS and SASEGT. This CDR3 is built from 14 residues. V was shortened by 6 bases and J by 5 bases, with 16 bases between the two germline ends. Concerning this clone itself: The target antigen is unknown.

This sequence was found in a man aged 18 to 35 in good health. Some clones in this sample may be carry-over from other donors' samples. The chain uses TRBV6-1 and TRBJ1-1, with D tentatively TRBD1 (6 bases). The sample taken for sequencing was naive CD8+ T cells from PBMCs. In DNA form, the CDR3 reads TGTGCCAGCAGAACGGGGGGGCGCAAGACTGAAGCTTTCTTT. Encoded protein: CASRTGGRKTEAFF.